This T cell receptor beta chain was captured in a study of control samples from healthy donors and cancer patients. This clone was seen a few times. Method: immunoSEQ multiplex PCR; TCRdb's copy keeps in-frame clones and lacks some. This table has 100,000 to 150,000 clones, 75% to 95% appearing once. Germline V gene data show CDR1 as SEHNR and CDR2 as FQNEAQ (reference sequence). There are 13 residues in the CDR3. V lost 5 bases and J lost 3, with 11 bases in between. The sequence was obtained from a man aged 35-49 years in good health. The chain carries TRBV7-9 and TRBJ2-7; D is possibly TRBD2 (5 bases). Sequencing was done on a sample of blood. Here the CDR3 reads CASSPGNDYEQYF. The CDR3 DNA is TGTGCCAGCAGCCCGGGGAATGACTACGAGCAGTACTTC.